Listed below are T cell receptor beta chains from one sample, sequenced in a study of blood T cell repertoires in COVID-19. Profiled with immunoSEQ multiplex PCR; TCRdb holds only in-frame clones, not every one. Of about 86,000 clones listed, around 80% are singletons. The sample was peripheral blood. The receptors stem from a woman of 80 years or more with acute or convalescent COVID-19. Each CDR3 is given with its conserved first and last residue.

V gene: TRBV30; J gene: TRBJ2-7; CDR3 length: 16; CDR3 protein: CAWSLEGLPWPYEQYF
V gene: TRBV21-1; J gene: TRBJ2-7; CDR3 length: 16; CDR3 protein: CASSKPEAGQGYEQYF
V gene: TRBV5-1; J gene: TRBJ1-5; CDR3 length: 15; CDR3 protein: CASSLDGSFNQPQHF
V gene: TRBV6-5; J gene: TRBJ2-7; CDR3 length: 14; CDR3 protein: CASTQGGLAPKQYF
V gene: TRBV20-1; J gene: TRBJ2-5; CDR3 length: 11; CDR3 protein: CSAPSTETQYF
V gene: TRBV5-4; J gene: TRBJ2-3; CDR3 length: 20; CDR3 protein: CASSTGLAGAWGTKPDTQYF
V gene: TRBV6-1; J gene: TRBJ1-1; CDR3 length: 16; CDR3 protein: CASSGVRGREDTEAFF
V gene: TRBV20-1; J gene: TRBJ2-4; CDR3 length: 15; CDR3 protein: CSANEVGLAKNIQYF
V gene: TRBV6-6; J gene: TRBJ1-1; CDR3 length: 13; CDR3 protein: CASSYYRETEAFF
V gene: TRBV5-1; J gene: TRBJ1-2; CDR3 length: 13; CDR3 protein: CASSLQLNYGYTF
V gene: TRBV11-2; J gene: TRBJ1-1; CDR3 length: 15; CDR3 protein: CASSFGQSHNTEAFF
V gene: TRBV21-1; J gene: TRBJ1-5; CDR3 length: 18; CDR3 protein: CASSKAATGARSNQPQHF
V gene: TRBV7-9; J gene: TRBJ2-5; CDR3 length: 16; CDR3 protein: CASSFGNSGGQETQYF
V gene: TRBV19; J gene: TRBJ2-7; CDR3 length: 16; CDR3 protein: CASSPTPGQGAYEQYF
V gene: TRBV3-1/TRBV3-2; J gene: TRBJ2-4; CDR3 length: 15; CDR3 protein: CASSPIGSGSTIQYF
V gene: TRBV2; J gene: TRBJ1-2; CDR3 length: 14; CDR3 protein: CASSLRTGGGGYTF
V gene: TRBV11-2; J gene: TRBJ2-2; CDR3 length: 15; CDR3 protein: CASRLGRQPAGELFF
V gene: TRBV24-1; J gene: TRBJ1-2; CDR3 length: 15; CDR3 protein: CATSDSRQGAYGYTF
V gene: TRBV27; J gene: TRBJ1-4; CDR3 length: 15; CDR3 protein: CASSYTGKANEKLFF
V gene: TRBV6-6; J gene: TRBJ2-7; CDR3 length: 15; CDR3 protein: CASRPTIPSGNEQYF
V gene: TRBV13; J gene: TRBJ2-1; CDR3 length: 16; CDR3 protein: CASMVGWGGDLNEQFF
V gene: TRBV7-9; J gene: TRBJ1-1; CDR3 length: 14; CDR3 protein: CATDQVGSVTEAFF
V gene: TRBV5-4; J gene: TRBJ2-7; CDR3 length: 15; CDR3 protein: CASYPRGLDTGEQYF
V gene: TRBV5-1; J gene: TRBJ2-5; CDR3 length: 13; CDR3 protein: CASSSTGRETQYF
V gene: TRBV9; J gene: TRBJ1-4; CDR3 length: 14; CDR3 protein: CASSVGRAEGKLFF
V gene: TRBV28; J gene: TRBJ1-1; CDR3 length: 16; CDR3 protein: CASSLSGLGMNTEAFF
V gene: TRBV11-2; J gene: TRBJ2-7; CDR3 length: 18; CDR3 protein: CASSPLRRTSGRESEQYF
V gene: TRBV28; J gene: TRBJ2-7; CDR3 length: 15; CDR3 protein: CASSLGGTGYYEQYF
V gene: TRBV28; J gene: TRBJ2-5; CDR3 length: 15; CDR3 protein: CASSFGGGLQETQYF
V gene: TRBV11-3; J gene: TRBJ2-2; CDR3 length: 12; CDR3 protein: CASSSSVGELFF
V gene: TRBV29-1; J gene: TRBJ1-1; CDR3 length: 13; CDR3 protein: CSLSTGGTAEAFF
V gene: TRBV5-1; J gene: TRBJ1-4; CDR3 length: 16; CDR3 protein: CASSLRVQGANEKLFF
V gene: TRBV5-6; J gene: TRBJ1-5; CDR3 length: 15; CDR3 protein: CASSLEQGRNQPQHF
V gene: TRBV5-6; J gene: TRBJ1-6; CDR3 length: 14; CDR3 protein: CASSSGLGNSPLHF
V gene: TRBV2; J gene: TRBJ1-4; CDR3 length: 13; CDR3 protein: CASMNQGNEKLFF
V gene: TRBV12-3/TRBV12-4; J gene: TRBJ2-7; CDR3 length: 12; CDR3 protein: CASSYRSYEQYF
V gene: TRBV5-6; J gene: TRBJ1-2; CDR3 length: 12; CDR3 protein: CASSLTGNGYTF
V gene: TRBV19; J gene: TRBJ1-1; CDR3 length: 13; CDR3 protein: CASSIDRDTEAFF
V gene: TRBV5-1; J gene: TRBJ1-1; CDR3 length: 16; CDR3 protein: CASSVDGGLMNTEAFF
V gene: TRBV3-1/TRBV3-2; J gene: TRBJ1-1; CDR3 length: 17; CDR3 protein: CASSRSLTGAMNTEAFF
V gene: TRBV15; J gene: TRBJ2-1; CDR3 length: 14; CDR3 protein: CATSRDPAGDEQFF
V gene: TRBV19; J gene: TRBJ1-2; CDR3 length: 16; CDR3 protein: CASSIGTGGANYGYTF
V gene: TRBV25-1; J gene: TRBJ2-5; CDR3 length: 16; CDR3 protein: CASSPGGVAGVWTQYF